The T cell receptor beta chain under discussion was sequenced for a study of T-cell memory formation after mild COVID-19. Study-wide context: Clustering of TCRs was largely donor specific. Study-level results: There was a balanced CD4/CD8 profile in clones contracting day 15 to 85, and later expanders leaned CD4+.

V lost 6 bases, J lost 3 bases, and 2 bases stayed unmatched. The germline gives CDR1 SNHLY, CDR2 FYNNEI. The CDR3 sequence is 15 residues long. 5'RACE with constant-segment primers built TCRalpha and TCRbeta cDNA libraries with UMIs. TCRdb used MiXCR to reprocess the 5' RACE reads, holding one entry per CDR3 protein. The top ten hold 8.8% of the sample, which has around 420,000 distinct CDR3 sequences, approximately 24% seen once. Note on this clonotype: Its antigen is undetermined.

The rearrangement links TRBV2 to TRBJ2-1; 13 positions match TRBD2. The source material was PBMCs or a T cell subset sorted from them (not recorded which). This clonotype was obtained from an adult woman who had mild COVID-19 (a few samples of this study predate the infection). Cell type and time point are not known. The CDR3 loop is CASRGLAGNYNEQFF. CDR3 in DNA: TGTGCCAGCAGGGGACTAGCGGGGAACTACAATGAGCAGTTCTTC.